The rows below give T cell receptor beta chains drawn from one sample of a study of T cells in Graves' hyperthyroidism and ophthalmopathy. TCRdb re-called the multiplex PCR reads through MiXCR, storing one row per CDR3 protein. Of hundreds of thousands of distinct CDR3 sequences detected, 14% to 15% appear once; the ten largest clones hold around a third. Sequencing input: blood. These receptors were collected from a young woman with Graves' hyperthyroidism. Each CDR3 is given with its conserved first and last residue. Each record gives: V gene, J gene, CDR3 protein.

v_call: TRBV3-1
j_call: TRBJ2-1
cdr3_aa: CASSRGRRASYNEQFF

v_call: TRBV7-9
j_call: TRBJ1-2
cdr3_aa: CASSSGLSTYRGYTF

v_call: TRBV20-1
j_call: TRBJ2-7
cdr3_aa: CSARGTDDYEQYF

v_call: TRBV5-1
j_call: TRBJ2-1
cdr3_aa: CASTSGVLVRDYNEQFF

v_call: TRBV18
j_call: TRBJ2-1
cdr3_aa: CASSPPENAGGNEQFF

v_call: TRBV20-1
j_call: TRBJ1-2
cdr3_aa: CSARDRQNYGYTF

v_call: TRBV5-8
j_call: TRBJ2-2
cdr3_aa: CASSRRSGTGELFF

v_call: TRBV10-3
j_call: TRBJ2-1
cdr3_aa: CAISESKNEQFF

v_call: TRBV11-2
j_call: TRBJ2-3
cdr3_aa: CASSFAVDTQYF

v_call: TRBV27
j_call: TRBJ2-7
cdr3_aa: CASGRIKTYEQYF

v_call: TRBV9
j_call: TRBJ1-3
cdr3_aa: CASSSQQGSGNTIYF

v_call: TRBV4-1
j_call: TRBJ2-5
cdr3_aa: CASSPARTSRQETQYF

v_call: TRBV27
j_call: TRBJ2-3
cdr3_aa: CASSLNWGLGTDTQYF

v_call: TRBV3-1
j_call: TRBJ2-7
cdr3_aa: CASSQVIVGREGYEQYF

v_call: TRBV3-1
j_call: TRBJ2-7
cdr3_aa: CASSQVPAGVKEQYF

v_call: TRBV20-1
j_call: TRBJ2-3
cdr3_aa: CSASSMMGDTQYF

v_call: TRBV19
j_call: TRBJ2-3
cdr3_aa: CASSMASGRESTDTQYF

v_call: TRBV7-9
j_call: TRBJ2-1
cdr3_aa: CASSEGGLAGLGQFF

v_call: TRBV30
j_call: TRBJ1-3
cdr3_aa: CAWSAGGYSGNTIYF

v_call: TRBV24-1
j_call: TRBJ2-1
cdr3_aa: CATSDSPPTTSYNEQFF

v_call: TRBV20-1
j_call: TRBJ2-7
cdr3_aa: CSARPRAHPSYEQYF

v_call: TRBV27
j_call: TRBJ1-5
cdr3_aa: CASSENRRQPQHF

v_call: TRBV20-1
j_call: TRBJ1-1
cdr3_aa: CSATDLSNTEAFF

v_call: TRBV7-9
j_call: TRBJ2-5
cdr3_aa: CASSFTVRTSGRGAETQYF

v_call: TRBV12-3/TRBV12-4
j_call: TRBJ2-3
cdr3_aa: CASSFSLSTDTQYF

v_call: TRBV4-2
j_call: TRBJ2-1
cdr3_aa: CASSHGVATGVSYNEQFF

v_call: TRBV3-1
j_call: TRBJ2-5
cdr3_aa: CASSRWGEKETQYF

v_call: TRBV3-1
j_call: TRBJ2-7
cdr3_aa: CASRGQQRPYEQYF

v_call: TRBV24-1
j_call: TRBJ2-3
cdr3_aa: CATSDQTSGSTDTQYF